These 20 T cell receptor beta chains share one sample of origin, sequenced in a study of vaccination effects on CD4 cells after COVID-19. Which antigens these TCRs recognize remains unknown. Before sequencing, viral peptide pools were used by the ViraFEST assay to expand antigen-specific CD4+ T cells. Having been cultured for around nine days, the cells underwent CD4+ T cell isolation. Participants were given two doses of BNT162b2 or mRNA-1273 vaccine. TCRdb's table, derived via immunoSEQ multiplex PCR, lists solely in-frame clones and lacks some. The table has about 24,000 clones, more than 60% seen once. The sequences come from CD4+ T cells from PBMCs cultured with SARS-CoV-2 spike peptides, collected after COVID-19 vaccination. These receptors all stem from a human donor who received a COVID-19 vaccine.

The gene calls are TRBV6-5 and TRBJ1-2; no clear D gene. From germline, CDR1 is MNHEY and CDR2 SVGAGI. This CDR3 is 14 amino acids long. V was cut by 4 bases and J by 4 bases, with 13 bases left in between. CDR3 DNA sequence: TGTGCCAGCAGTTCGATGACAACCGTCTATGGCTACACCTTC. Amino acid sequence: CASSSMTTVYGYTF.

The V and J genes are TRBV10-3 and TRBJ2-2; no clear D. Per the germline V gene, CDR1 is ENHRY and CDR2 is SYGVKD. This CDR3 comprises 15 residues. V shed 2 bases and J shed 2 bases, with 9 bases lying between them. CDR3 DNA: TGTGCCATCAGTGAGAGAGGCAAAAACACCGGGGAGCTGTTTTTT. Protein product: CAISERGKNTGELFF.

This chain joins TRBV5-1 and TRBJ1-6; 8 bases agree with TRBD1. Trimming removed 4 bases from V and 7 bases from J; junction bases left unmatched: 10. The CDR3 has 16 amino acids. From germline, CDR1 is SGHRS and CDR2 YFSETQ. DNA for the CDR3: TGCGCCAGCAGCCCCCTTGGACAGGGAAGAAATTCACCCCTCCACTTT. This translates into CASSPLGQGRNSPLHF.

This chain joins TRBV30 and TRBJ2-2, with D possibly called TRBD1 or TRBD2 (5 bases each). V dropped 1 base and J dropped 6 bases, with 9 bases sitting between them. This CDR3 region has 13 residues. Germline-derived CDR1 and CDR2 are GTSNPN and SVGIG (reference sequence). The CDR3: CAWSDQGPGELFF. CDR3 coding DNA: TGTGCCTGGAGTGATCAGGGACCCGGGGAGCTGTTTTTT.

V usage is TRBV27 and J usage is TRBJ1-5, with 9 bases identical to TRBD1. CDR3 length equals 19 residues. V shed 5 bases, J shed 0 bases, and the junction held 14 bases outside the gene matches. The germline CDR1 and CDR2 sequences are MNHEY and SMNVEV (reference sequence). CDR3 in DNA: TGTGCCAGCAGTCCGAAGCTGAGGGACAGGGCGTTTAGCAATCAGCCCCAGCATTTT. It encodes CASSPKLRDRAFSNQPQHF.

The chain uses TRBV10-2 and TRBJ2-2; the match to TRBD2 covers 11 bases. CDR1 and CDR2 (germline): WSHSY, SAAADI. The J segment lost 4 bases and the V segment lost 3 bases, leaving 1 base of the junction unmatched. The CDR3 contains 15 residues. The CDR3 region has the DNA TGCGCCAGCAGTGACCTAGCGGGAGGCACCGGGGAGCTGTTTTTT. Protein sequence: CASSDLAGGTGELFF.

The CDR3 reads CASSQVWSGTPIRGYTF. CDR3 bases: TGTGCCAGCAGCCAAGTTTGGAGCGGGACACCCATCAGGGGCTACACCTTC. The chain is built from TRBV3-1 (or the pseudogene TRBV3-2) and TRBJ1-2, with D maybe TRBD1 (6 bases). The CDR3 length is 17 residues. V dropped 1 base and J dropped 8 bases, with 23 bases sitting between them. Germline-derived CDR1 and CDR2 are LGHDT and YNNKEL (reference sequence).

The rearrangement joins TRBV11-3 to TRBJ2-7, with D unresolved. Germline CDR1 SGHNT, CDR2 YENEEA. CDR3 size: 12 residues. The V end lost 1 base, the J end lost 6 bases, and 7 bases lay between the germline ends. CDR3 nucleotide sequence: TGTGCCAGCAGCTTAGGGTTAGGCGAGCAGTACTTC. Its protein product is CASSLGLGEQYF. Together with reference TRBV11-3 and TRBJ2-7, the CDR3 gives the full variable domain: EAGVVQSPRYKIIEKKQPVAFWCNPISGHNTLYWYLQNLGQGPELLIRYENEEAVDDSQLPKDRFSAERLKGVDSTLKIQPAELGDSAVYLCASSLGLGEQYFGPGTRLTVT.

V is TRBV3-1 (or the pseudogene TRBV3-2) and J is TRBJ1-2; no reliable D call. The V and J ends lost 1 base and 7 bases respectively, with 10 bases between them. The CDR3 totals 13 residues. From germline, CDR1 is LGHDT and CDR2 YNNKEL (reference sequence). The CDR3 region is CASSQVDRAGYTF. The CDR3 DNA follows: TGTGCCAGCAGCCAAGTGGATAGGGCTGGCTACACCTTC.

The chain couples TRBV2 to TRBJ2-1, with 13 bases matching TRBD2. Germline loops: CDR1 SNHLY, CDR2 FYNNEI. V was pared by 6 bases and J by 2 bases, with 4 bases of the junction left unmatched. The CDR3 extends over 16 amino acids. Written as DNA, the CDR3 is TGTGCCAGCAGAGTTGGGACTAGCGGGGCCTACAATGAGCAGTTCTTC. Its translation is CASRVGTSGAYNEQFF.

This chain uses TRBV11-1 with TRBJ2-7; 8 positions match TRBD2. The CDR3 consists of 15 residues. With 2 bases clipped from V and 2 bases from J, the junction kept 5 bases outside the gene matches. Germline CDR1 is SGHAT and CDR2 is FQDESV (reference sequence). CDR3: CASSLSGRGAYEQYF. The CDR3 DNA sequence: TGTGCCAGCAGCTTAAGCGGGAGAGGGGCCTACGAGCAGTACTTC. The full variable domain, rest sourced from reference TRBV11-1 and TRBJ2-7, is EAEVAQSPRYKITEKSQAVAFWCDPISGHATLYWYRQILGQGPELLVQFQDESVVDDSQLPKDRFSAERLKGVDSTLKIQPAELGDSAMYLCASSLSGRGAYEQYFGPGTRLTVT.

This clone was observed once. The chain couples TRBV2 to TRBJ2-4; D is unclear. V shed 6 bases and J shed 8 bases, with 11 bases lying between them. Germline loops: CDR1 SNHLY, CDR2 FYNNEI. The CDR3 runs to 12 residues. The CDR3 region has the DNA TGTGCCAGCAGCGGAGATGCGTACATTCAGTACTTC. Its protein product is CASSGDAYIQYF.

Only a few counts were recorded for this clone. The chain carries TRBV5-6 and TRBJ1-2; possible D gene TRBD1, 5 bases. CDR1 and CDR2 (germline): SGHDT, YYEEEE. The CDR3 loop spans 13 amino acids. The V end lost 0 bases, the J end lost 4 bases, and 7 bases lay between the germline ends. The CDR3 spells CASSLAGGYGYTF. The CDR3 DNA is TGTGCCAGCAGCTTGGCCGGGGGCTATGGCTACACCTTC. Looking up the rest from reference TRBV5-6 and TRBJ1-2 gives the full variable domain: DAGVTQSPTHLIKTRGQQVTLRCSPKSGHDTVSWYQQALGQGPQFIFQYYEEEERQRGNFPDRFSGHQFPNYSSELNVNALLLGDSALYLCASSLAGGYGYTFGSGTRLTVV.

The CDR3 loop is CASSLVLAPSTDTQYF. In DNA form, the CDR3 reads TGTGCCAGCAGCTTAGTGCTAGCACCTAGCACAGATACGCAGTATTTT. This chain joins TRBV11-2 and TRBJ2-3; the D gene is possibly TRBD2 (5 bases). Trimming shortened V by 1 base and J by 0 bases, and 11 bases separated the two germline ends. Per the germline V gene, CDR1 is SGHAT and CDR2 is FQNNGV. The CDR3 is made up of 16 amino acids. Full variable domain (missing parts from reference TRBV11-2 and TRBJ2-3): EAGVAQSPRYKIIEKRQSVAFWCNPISGHATLYWYQQILGQGPKLLIQFQNNGVVDDSQLPKDRFSAERLKGVDSTLKIQPAKLEDSAVYLCASSLVLAPSTDTQYFGPGTRLTVL.

V is TRBV2 and J is TRBJ1-2; D uncertain. This CDR3 region has 11 residues. The V gene's germline CDR1 is SNHLY and CDR2 FYNNEI. V lost 6 bases, J lost 8 bases, and 10 bases lay in between. CDR3 in DNA: TGTGCCAGCAGCGCGCCGAACGGCTACACCTTC. This codes for CASSAPNGYTF.

V gene TRBV4-1 combines with J gene TRBJ2-3; TRBD1 is a possible D gene (6 bases). V lost 6 bases, J lost 2 bases, and 18 bases lay in between. Germline V CDR1 and CDR2: MGHRA, YSYEKL. This CDR3 is built from 16 residues. CDR3: CASSRPNWGHTDTQYF. The CDR3 DNA sequence: TGCGCCAGCAGTCGGCCCAATTGGGGACACACAGATACGCAGTATTTT.

The chain has TRBV6-6 and TRBJ2-1; 14 bases agree with TRBD2. With V trimmed by 6 bases and J by 7 bases, 8 bases remained unmatched. Germline V gives CDR1 MNHNY, CDR2 SVGAGI (reference sequence). The CDR3 is made up of 16 amino acids. CDR3 sequence (DNA): TGTGCCAGCAGGCGAACTGGACTAGCGGGAGGTAATGAGCAGTTCTTC. It yields the protein CASRRTGLAGGNEQFF.

The chain uses TRBV6-5 and TRBJ2-7, with 12 bases identical to TRBD2. V shed 0 bases and J 4 bases; nucleotides not matched to a gene: 1. Germline V CDR1 and CDR2: MNHEY, SVGAGI. There are 15 residues in the CDR3. The DNA of the CDR3 is TGTGCCAGCAGTTACTCGACTAGCGGGAGTTACGAGCAGTACTTC. This codes for CASSYSTSGSYEQYF.

The CDR3 DNA is TGTGCCAGCTTCCTAGATGGGGGGAACACTGAAGCTTTCTTT. Translated: CASFLDGGNTEAFF. The chain combines TRBV28 with TRBJ1-1, with a weak D call TRBD1 (5 bases). Germline CDR1 and CDR2: MDHEN and SYDVKM. This CDR3 has 14 amino acids. V gave up 8 bases and J gave up 1 base, with 14 bases separating them.

This clone is a singleton in its sample. This chain links TRBV21-1 with TRBJ1-5. TRBV21-1 is a pseudogene. This CDR3 has 16 amino acids. The CDR3 bases are TGTGCCAGCAGCAAAATCCGGGGGGCTTGCAATCAGCCCCAGCATTTT. Its protein product is CASSKIRGACNQPQHF.